The present T cell receptor (beta chain) was sequenced within a study of identical twins. This clonotype was seen a few times. TCRdb called the 5' RACE reads again in MiXCR, with one record for every CDR3 protein. The table lists fewer than 650,000 distinct CDR3 sequences, around 9.6% of them singletons, with more than 2.5% in the top ten. CDR1 MNHEY and CDR2 SVGEGT come from the germline V gene. CDR3 length: 15 amino acids. The J segment lost 1 base and the V segment lost 7 bases, leaving 7 bases of the junction unmatched. These data were also filed under a second study, of yellow fever vaccine responses in identical twins.

This TCR came from a woman between 18 and 29 years old in good health. Source material: PBMCs. V and J are TRBV6-2 or TRBV6-3 and TRBJ2-7, with TRBD1 identical over 10 bases. The CDR3 reads CASTNPGQGSYEQYF. DNA of the CDR3: TGTGCCAGCACCAACCCGGGACAGGGGTCCTACGAGCAGTACTTC.